This T cell receptor (beta chain) came from a study of identical twins. V was cut by 5 bases and J by 2 bases, with 17 bases left in between. The CDR3 covers 16 residues. TCRdb itself ran the 5' RACE reads through MiXCR, one entry per CDR3 protein. Of some 730,000 distinct CDR3 sequences listed, about 20% are singletons. The sample was also reused in another study, on T cells expressing NK-cell markers. As reported in that work: In several donors, dominant clonotypes made up about 25-60.1% of CD3+CD56-NKG2C+ cells.

The specimen sequenced was PBMCs. The source of this sequence is a woman in her late teens or twenties in good health. The chain employs TRBV12-3 or TRBV12-4 and TRBJ2-3; perhaps TRBD1 as D (6 bases). The CDR3, as DNA: TGTGCCAGCAGTGCCACCAGGGGATGGGACACAGATACGCAGTATTTT. Its translation: CASSATRGWDTDTQYF.